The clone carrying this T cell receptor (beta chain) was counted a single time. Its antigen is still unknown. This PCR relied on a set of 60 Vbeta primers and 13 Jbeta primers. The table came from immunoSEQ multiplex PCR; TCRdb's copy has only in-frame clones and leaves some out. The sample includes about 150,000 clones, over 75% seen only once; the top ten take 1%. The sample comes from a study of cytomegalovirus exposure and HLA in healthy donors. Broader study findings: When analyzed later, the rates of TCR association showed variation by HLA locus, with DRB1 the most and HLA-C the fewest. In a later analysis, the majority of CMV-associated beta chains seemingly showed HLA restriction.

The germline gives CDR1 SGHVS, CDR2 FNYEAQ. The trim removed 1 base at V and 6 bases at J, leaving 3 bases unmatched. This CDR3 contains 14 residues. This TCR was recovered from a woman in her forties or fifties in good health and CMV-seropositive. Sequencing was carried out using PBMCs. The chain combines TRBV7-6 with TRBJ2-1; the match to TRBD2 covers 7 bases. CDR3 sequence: CASSLGGSPNEQFF. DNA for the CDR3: TGTGCCAGCAGCTTAGGCGGGAGCCCCAATGAGCAGTTCTTC.